Presented here are 7 T cell receptor beta chains from one specimen sequenced in a study of blood T cell repertoires in COVID-19 (TCRdb year 2020). The library was made by the immunoSEQ multiplex PCR assay. Drawn from immuneACCESS, this table holds only the in-frame rearrangements with V and J called that TCRdb kept. Clones are partly lost; checked studies trace under half to an unresolved V gene and leave the rest unexplained. In this sample the table shows tens of thousands of clones, roughly 75% of which occur a single time. Roughly a sixth of the sample comes from the top ten. Sequencing was carried out using peripheral blood. These receptors originate from a man in his 70s with acute or convalescent COVID-19.

The chain combines TRBV3-1 (or the pseudogene TRBV3-2) with TRBJ1-3; D is unresolved. Trimming removed 3 bases at V and 0 bases at J, with 6 bases between. Germline V gene data show CDR1 as LGHDT and CDR2 as YNNKEL (reference sequence). This CDR3 has 14 amino acids. The CDR3 loop reads CASSQSSSGNTIYF. DNA for the CDR3: TGTGCCAGCAGCCAGTCCAGCTCTGGAAACACCATATATTTT.

The chain uses TRBV5-1 and TRBJ2-2, with TRBD2 as a possible D gene (5 bases). Germline lookup yields CDR1 SGHRS and CDR2 YFSETQ. Trimming cost V 5 bases and J 1 base, with 15 bases left between them. CDR3 length: 16 amino acids. The CDR3 nucleotides read TGCGCCAGCAGTTTATTGACTACTCTGAACACCGGGGAGCTGTTTTTT. Translating it yields CASSLLTTLNTGELFF.

The V gene is TRBV10-3, the J gene TRBJ2-7; no definite D call. CDR3 length: 14 amino acids. Per the germline V gene, CDR1 is ENHRY and CDR2 is SYGVKD. Trimming removed 0 bases from V and 0 bases from J, with 6 bases in between. CDR3 region: CAISESLSSYEQYF. The CDR3 DNA is TGTGCCATCAGTGAGTCCCTGAGCTCCTACGAGCAGTACTTC.

In its sample, this clone was seen a few times. The chain couples TRBV5-1 to TRBJ1-4; TRBD1 might be the D (5 bases). The length of the CDR3 is 14 residues. The germline CDR1 and CDR2 sequences are SGHRS and YFSETQ. Deletions cut 4 bases from V and 8 bases from J, with 15 bases between. The CDR3 DNA reads as TGCGCCAGCAGCATCCCCGGCGGGGACGAAAAACTGTTTTTT. This translates into CASSIPGGDEKLFF.

The J gene is TRBJ1-3, the V gene TRBV3-1 (or the pseudogene TRBV3-2); D gene unclear. V was shortened by 2 bases and J by 4 bases, with 3 bases between the two germline ends. Germline V gene lookup returns CDR1 LGHDT and CDR2 YNNKEL (reference sequence). The CDR3 is made up of 12 amino acids. CDR3 coding DNA: TGTGCCAGCAGCCAACTCGGAAACACCATATATTTT. Protein product: CASSQLGNTIYF.

This chain links TRBV24-1 with TRBJ2-3; D is undetermined. The CDR3 is made up of 13 amino acids. The V and J ends lost 2 bases and 2 bases respectively, with 4 bases between them. Germline values: CDR1 KGHDR, CDR2 SFDVKD. This CDR3 is CATSDYNTDTQYF. The CDR3 nucleotides read TGTGCCACCAGTGATTATAACACAGATACGCAGTATTTT.

This sequence joins TRBV4-1 and TRBJ1-1; perhaps TRBD1 as D (6 bases). Germline V CDR1 and CDR2: MGHRA, YSYEKL. This CDR3 is 14 amino acids long. The V end was cut by 0 bases, the J end by 5 bases, with 10 bases between. The CDR3 protein is CASSQDRGRTEAFF. The DNA of the CDR3 is TGCGCCAGCAGCCAAGATAGGGGGAGAACTGAAGCTTTCTTT.